A selection of T cell receptor beta chains follows, all from one sample in a study of CD8 T cells in ankylosing spondylitis. Each CDR3 protein is one row after TCRdb ran MiXCR on the 5' RACE reads. The sample yields roughly 470,000 distinct CDR3 sequences, roughly a quarter seen once. Sequencing was performed on blood, either unsorted or a sorted T cell fraction (not recorded which). All receptors come from a male donor with ankylosing spondylitis. Each CDR3 is given with its conserved first and last residue. The D gene is left open where the match is weak. Expanded clones are given a class, and other clones once, few, many or no size at all.

V gene,clone size,J gene,D gene,CDR3 protein,CDR3 DNA
TRBV7-2,NA,TRBJ1-1,NA,CASSAPGLEAFF,TGTGCCAGCAGCGCTCCGGGGCTAGAAGCTTTCTTT
TRBV7-9,NA,TRBJ2-6,NA,CASSSPGTSGANVLTF,TGTGCCAGCAGTTCCCCAGGGACTTCTGGGGCCAACGTCCTGACTTTC
TRBV12-3/TRBV12-4,few,TRBJ2-2,TRBD1,CASSLKTGGPGELFF,TGTGCCAGCAGTTTAAAAACAGGGGGTCCCGGGGAGCTGTTTTTT
TRBV18,few,TRBJ2-3,NA,CASSPLPNTDTQYF,TGTGCCAGCTCCCCCCTCCCGAACACAGATACGCAGTATTTT
TRBV2,NA,TRBJ2-3,NA,CASSEGAYTQYF,TGTGCCAGCAGTGAAGGGGCGTATACGCAGTATTTT
TRBV3-1,NA,TRBJ2-7,NA,CASSQGPGEAYEQYF,TGTGCCAGCAGCCAAGGGCCGGGAGAAGCTTACGAGCAGTACTTC
TRBV3-1,NA,TRBJ1-1,NA,CASSQEEGWYTEAFF,TGTGCCAGCAGCCAAGAAGAGGGTTGGTACACTGAAGCTTTCTTT
TRBV29-1,NA,TRBJ1-5,NA,CSVDGGPEQPQHF,TGCAGCGTTGATGGGGGTCCGGAGCAGCCCCAGCATTTT
TRBV7-8,few,TRBJ2-5,NA,CASSLRRQGIQETQYF,TGTGCCAGCAGCCTAAGACGGCAGGGTATCCAAGAGACCCAGTACTTC
TRBV3-1,NA,TRBJ1-6,TRBD1,CASSLQGASFNSPLHF,TGTGCCAGCAGCCTACAGGGGGCAAGTTTTAATTCACCCCTCCACTTT
TRBV10-3,NA,TRBJ2-1,TRBD2,CAISTGTTPYNEQFF,TGTGCCATCAGTACCGGGACTACCCCCTACAATGAGCAGTTCTTC
TRBV4-1,NA,TRBJ1-5,NA,CASSPGTKGVNQPQHF,TGCGCCAGCAGCCCCGGGACCAAGGGGGTCAATCAGCCCCAGCATTTT
TRBV6-5,few,TRBJ2-3,TRBD2,CASSYSGGGGNTDTQYF,TGTGCCAGCAGTTACTCGGGGGGGGGAGGTAACACAGATACGCAGTATTTT
TRBV18,few,TRBJ1-4,NA,CASSGATFEKLFF,TGTGCCAGCTCAGGTGCAACGTTTGAAAAACTGTTTTTT
TRBV11-2,NA,TRBJ1-4,NA,CASSEQGATNEKLFF,TGTGCCAGCAGCGAGCAGGGTGCAACTAATGAAAAACTGTTTTTT
TRBV24-1,NA,TRBJ2-2,TRBD2,CATSSGSAGELFF,TGTGCCACGTCTAGCGGGAGTGCCGGGGAGCTGTTTTTT
TRBV20-1,few,TRBJ2-3,NA,CSAQGLGGPDTQYF,TGCAGTGCCCAGGGCCTGGGGGGCCCAGATACGCAGTATTTT
TRBV24-1,NA,TRBJ2-5,NA,CATSDLRGSETQYF,TGTGCCACCAGTGATTTGCGGGGGTCCGAGACCCAGTACTTC
TRBV5-6,many,TRBJ1-1,NA,CASSQGIYFTEAFF,TGTGCCAGCAGCCAGGGAATTTATTTCACTGAAGCTTTCTTT